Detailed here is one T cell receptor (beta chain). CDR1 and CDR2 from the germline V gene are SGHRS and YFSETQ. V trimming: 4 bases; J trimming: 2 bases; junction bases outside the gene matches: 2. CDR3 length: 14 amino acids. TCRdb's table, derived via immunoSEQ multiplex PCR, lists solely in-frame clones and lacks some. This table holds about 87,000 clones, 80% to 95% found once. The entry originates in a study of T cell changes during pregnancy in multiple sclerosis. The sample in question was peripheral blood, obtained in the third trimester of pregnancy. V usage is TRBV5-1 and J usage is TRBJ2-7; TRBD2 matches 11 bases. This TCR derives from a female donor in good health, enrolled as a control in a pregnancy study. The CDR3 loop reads CASSLTSGAYEQYF. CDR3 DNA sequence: TGCGCCAGCAGCCTGACTAGCGGGGCCTACGAGCAGTACTTC. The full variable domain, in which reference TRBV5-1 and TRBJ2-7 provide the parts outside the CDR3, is KAGVTQTPRYLIKTRGQQVTLSCSPISGHRSVSWYQQTPGQGLQFLFEYFSETQRNKGNFPGRFSGRQFSNSRSEMNVSTLELGDSALYLCASSLTSGAYEQYFGPGTRLTVT.